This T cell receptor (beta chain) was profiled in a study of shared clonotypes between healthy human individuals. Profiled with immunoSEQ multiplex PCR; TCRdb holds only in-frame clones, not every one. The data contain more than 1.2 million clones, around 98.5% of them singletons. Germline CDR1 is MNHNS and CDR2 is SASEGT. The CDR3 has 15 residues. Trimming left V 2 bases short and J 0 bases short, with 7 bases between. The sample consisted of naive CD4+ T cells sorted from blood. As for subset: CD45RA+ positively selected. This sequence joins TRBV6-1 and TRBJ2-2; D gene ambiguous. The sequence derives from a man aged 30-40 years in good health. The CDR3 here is CASSEIAANTGELFF. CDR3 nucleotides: TGTGCCAGCAGTGAAATCGCGGCGAACACCGGGGAGCTGTTTTTT.